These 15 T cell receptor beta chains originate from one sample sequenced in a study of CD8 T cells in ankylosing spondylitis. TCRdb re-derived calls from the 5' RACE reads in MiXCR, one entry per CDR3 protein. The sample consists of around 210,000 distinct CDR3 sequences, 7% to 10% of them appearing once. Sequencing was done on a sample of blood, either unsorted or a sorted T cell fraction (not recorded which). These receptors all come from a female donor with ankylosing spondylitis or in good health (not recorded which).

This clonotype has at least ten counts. The CDR3 here is CSASKDGYEQYF. In DNA, the CDR3 is TGCAGTGCATCTAAGGACGGCTACGAGCAGTACTTC. The V and J genes are TRBV20-1 and TRBJ2-7; D remains unclear. V gave up 6 bases and J gave up 3 bases, with 12 bases separating them. This CDR3 spans 12 amino acids. CDR1 and CDR2 from the germline V gene are DFQATT and SNEGSKA (reference sequence).

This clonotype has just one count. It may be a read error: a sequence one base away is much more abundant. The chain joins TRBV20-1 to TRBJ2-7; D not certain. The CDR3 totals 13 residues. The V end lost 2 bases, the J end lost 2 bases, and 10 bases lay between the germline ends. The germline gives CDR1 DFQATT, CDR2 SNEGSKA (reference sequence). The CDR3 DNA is TGCAGTGCTAGATCGGGCAGGCCCTACGAGCAGTACTTC. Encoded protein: CSARSGRPYEQYF.

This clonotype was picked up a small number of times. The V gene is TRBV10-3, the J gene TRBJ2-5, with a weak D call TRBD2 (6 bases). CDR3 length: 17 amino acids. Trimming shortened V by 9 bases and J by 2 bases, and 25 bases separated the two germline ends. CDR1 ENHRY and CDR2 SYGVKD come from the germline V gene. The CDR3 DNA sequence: TGTGCCATTAGGACTCGGGTCGGGGGTAGCGGTCAAGAGACCCAGTACTTC. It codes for CAIRTRVGGSGQETQYF.

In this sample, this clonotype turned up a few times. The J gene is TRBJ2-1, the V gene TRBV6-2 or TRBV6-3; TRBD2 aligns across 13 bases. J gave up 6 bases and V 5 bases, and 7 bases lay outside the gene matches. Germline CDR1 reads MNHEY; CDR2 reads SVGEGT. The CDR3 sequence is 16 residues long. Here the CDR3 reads CASSNLRLAGGNEQFF. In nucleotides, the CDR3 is TGTGCCAGCAGTAACCTTCGACTAGCGGGAGGCAATGAGCAGTTCTTC.

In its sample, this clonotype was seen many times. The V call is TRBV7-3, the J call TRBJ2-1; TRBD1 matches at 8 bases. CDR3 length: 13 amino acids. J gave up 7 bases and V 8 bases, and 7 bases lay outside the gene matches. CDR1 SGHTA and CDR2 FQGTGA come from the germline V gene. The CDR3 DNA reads TGTGCCAGCGGGCAGGGGGCTGGTAATGAGCAGTTCTTC. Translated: CASGQGAGNEQFF.

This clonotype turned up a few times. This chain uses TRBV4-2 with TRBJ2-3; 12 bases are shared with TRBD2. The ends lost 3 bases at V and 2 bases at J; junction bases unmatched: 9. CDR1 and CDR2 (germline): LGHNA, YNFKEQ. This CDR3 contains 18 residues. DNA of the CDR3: TGTGCCAGCAGCCAGGGTAGGACTAGCGGGGCCCCCACAGATACGCAGTATTTT. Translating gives CASSQGRTSGAPTDTQYF.

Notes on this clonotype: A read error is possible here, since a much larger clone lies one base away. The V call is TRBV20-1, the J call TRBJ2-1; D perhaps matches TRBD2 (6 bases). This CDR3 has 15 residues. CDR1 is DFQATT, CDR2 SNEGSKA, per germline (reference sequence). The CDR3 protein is CSTRVLGLSYNEQFF. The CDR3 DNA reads TGCAGTACTAGAGTTCTGGGACTCTCCTACAATGAGCAGTTCTTC.

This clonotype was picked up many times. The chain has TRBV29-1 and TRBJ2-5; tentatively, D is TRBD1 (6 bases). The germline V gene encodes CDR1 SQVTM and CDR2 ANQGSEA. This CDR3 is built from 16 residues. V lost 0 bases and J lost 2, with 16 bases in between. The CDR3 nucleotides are TGCAGCGTTGAAGATCCCCTGACAGGACCACAAGAGACCCAGTACTTC. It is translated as CSVEDPLTGPQETQYF.

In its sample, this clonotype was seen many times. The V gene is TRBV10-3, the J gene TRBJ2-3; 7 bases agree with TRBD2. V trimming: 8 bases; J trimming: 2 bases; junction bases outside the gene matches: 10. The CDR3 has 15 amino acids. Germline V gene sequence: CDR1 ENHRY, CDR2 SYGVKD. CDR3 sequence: CAIGVSGGHTDTQYF. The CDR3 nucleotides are TGTGCCATCGGTGTTTCGGGAGGCCACACAGATACGCAGTATTTT.

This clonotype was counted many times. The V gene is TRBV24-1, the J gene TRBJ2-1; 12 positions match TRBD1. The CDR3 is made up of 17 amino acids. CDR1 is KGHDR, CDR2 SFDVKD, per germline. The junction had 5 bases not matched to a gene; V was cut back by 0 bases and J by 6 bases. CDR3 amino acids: CATSDLPGTGGVNEQFF. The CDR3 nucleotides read TGTGCCACCAGTGATTTGCCCGGGACAGGGGGCGTCAATGAGCAGTTCTTC.

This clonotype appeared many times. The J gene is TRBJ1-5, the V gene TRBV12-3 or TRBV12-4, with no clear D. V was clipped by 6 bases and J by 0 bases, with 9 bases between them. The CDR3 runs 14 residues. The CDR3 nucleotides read TGTGCCAGCAGACCTGCGAGTAGCAATCAGCCCCAGCATTTT. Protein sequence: CASRPASSNQPQHF.

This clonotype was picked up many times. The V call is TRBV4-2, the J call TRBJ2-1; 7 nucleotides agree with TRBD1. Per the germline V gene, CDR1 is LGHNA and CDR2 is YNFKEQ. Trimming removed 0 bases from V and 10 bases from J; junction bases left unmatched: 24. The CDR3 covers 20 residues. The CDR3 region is CASSQDSPGQQAARVREQFF. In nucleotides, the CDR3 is TGTGCCAGCAGCCAAGATTCCCCGGGACAGCAGGCCGCCCGGGTTCGGGAGCAGTTCTTC.

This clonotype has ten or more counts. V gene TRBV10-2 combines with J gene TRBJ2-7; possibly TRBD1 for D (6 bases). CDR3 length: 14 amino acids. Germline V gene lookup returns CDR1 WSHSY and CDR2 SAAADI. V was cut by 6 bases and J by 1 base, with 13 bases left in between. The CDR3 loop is CASRSGGRSYEQYF. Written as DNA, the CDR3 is TGCGCCAGCAGGAGTGGGGGCCGATCCTACGAGCAGTACTTC.

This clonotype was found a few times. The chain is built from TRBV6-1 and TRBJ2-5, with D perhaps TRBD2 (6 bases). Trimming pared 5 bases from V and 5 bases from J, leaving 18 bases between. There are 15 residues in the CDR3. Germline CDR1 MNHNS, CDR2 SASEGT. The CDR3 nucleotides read TGTGCCAGCAGTCGTCAGGCGGAGGGCATGGAGACCCAGTACTTC. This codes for CASSRQAEGMETQYF.

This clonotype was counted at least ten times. CDR3 DNA: TGTGCCAGCAGTGAAGATCAGTGGACTGAAGCTTTCTTT. Encoded protein: CASSEDQWTEAFF. The chain links TRBV25-1 to TRBJ1-1; D not resolved. Germline V lookup: CDR1 MGHDK, CDR2 SYGVNS. The CDR3 length is 13 residues. V was pared by 2 bases and J by 5 bases, with 9 bases between.